This TCR beta chain was sequenced during a study of beta chain features in type 1 diabetes. Study-wide findings and caveats: In cDNA sequencing, cells with high TCR expression could be over-represented.

Since all of the isolated RNA was reverse transcribed, expressed TCRB transcripts were what got sequenced. Clones were read by immunoSEQ multiplex PCR, and TCRdb kept only the in-frame ones, dropping some. The sample records approximately 300,000 clones, 9.5% to 11% being singletons. J lost 7 bases, V lost 0 bases, and 3 bases had no gene match. The length of the CDR3 is 15 residues. Looked up from germline, CDR1 is SGDLS and CDR2 is YYNGEE. Comment on this clone: Its antigen is unidentified.

The sequence was collected from a woman aged 25 to 39 in good health. Sequencing was done on a sample of naive CD4+ T cells from blood. This chain connects TRBV9 to TRBJ2-2; 10 bases are a match to TRBD2. Here the CDR3 DNA reads TGTGCCAGCAGCGTAGGGACTAGCGGTCGCGGGGAGCTGTTTTTT. Translated: CASSVGTSGRGELFF. The full variable domain, with the rest looked up from reference TRBV9 and TRBJ2-2, is DSGVTQTPKHLITATGQRVTLRCSPRSGDLSVYWYQQSLDQGLQFLIQYYNGEERAKGNILERFSAQQFPDLHSELNLSSLELGDSALYFCASSVGTSGRGELFFGEGSRLTVL.